Listed here is a single T cell receptor beta chain. The antigen remains unidentified. The data stem from a study of Ad26.COV2.S vaccination and SARS-CoV-2 variants. Overall study findings and caveats: An underestimation of total T cell responses may have resulted from the TCR breadth and depth analyses. Non-spike TCR breadth did not differ much between vaccine and placebo recipients. Spike-specific TCR breadth ran higher among vaccine recipients than placebo recipients. Substantial breadth was reportedly displayed by spike-specific CD8+ and CD4+ T cell responses after vaccination.

Sequenced by immunoSEQ multiplex PCR; TCRdb stores in-frame clones only, minus some. This sample has over 130,000 clones; 80% to 90% occur once, and the top ten carry 4% to 6%. Germline lookup yields CDR1 LNHNV and CDR2 YYDKDF (reference sequence). This CDR3 contains 15 residues. Between the trimmed V and J ends, which lost 1 base and 2 bases, there was a span of 10 bases. The sequenced sample was peripheral blood, obtained after recovery from COVID-19. This receptor was taken from a human donor who had recovered from COVID-19. This chain connects TRBV15 to TRBJ2-3, with D maybe TRBD1 (5 bases). The chain's CDR3 is CATSRARVTTDTQYF. Written as DNA, the CDR3 is TGTGCCACCAGCAGAGCCAGGGTCACCACAGATACGCAGTATTTT.